This T cell receptor (beta chain) was identified in a study of control samples from healthy donors and cancer patients. TCRdb's table, derived via immunoSEQ multiplex PCR, lists solely in-frame clones and lacks some. The sample has fewer than 200,000 clones, 85% to 90% seen once. The CDR3 is made up of 14 amino acids. With V trimmed by 0 bases and J by 4 bases, 0 bases remained unmatched. Germline V CDR1 and CDR2: MNHEY, SVGAGI. The sequencing input was blood. V and J are TRBV6-5 and TRBJ1-5; 7 positions agree with TRBD1. The sequence was collected from a woman in her twenties or thirties in good health. The CDR3, as DNA: TGTGCCAGCAGTTACTCGGGACAGAATCAGCCCCAGCATTTT. Amino acid sequence: CASSYSGQNQPQHF.